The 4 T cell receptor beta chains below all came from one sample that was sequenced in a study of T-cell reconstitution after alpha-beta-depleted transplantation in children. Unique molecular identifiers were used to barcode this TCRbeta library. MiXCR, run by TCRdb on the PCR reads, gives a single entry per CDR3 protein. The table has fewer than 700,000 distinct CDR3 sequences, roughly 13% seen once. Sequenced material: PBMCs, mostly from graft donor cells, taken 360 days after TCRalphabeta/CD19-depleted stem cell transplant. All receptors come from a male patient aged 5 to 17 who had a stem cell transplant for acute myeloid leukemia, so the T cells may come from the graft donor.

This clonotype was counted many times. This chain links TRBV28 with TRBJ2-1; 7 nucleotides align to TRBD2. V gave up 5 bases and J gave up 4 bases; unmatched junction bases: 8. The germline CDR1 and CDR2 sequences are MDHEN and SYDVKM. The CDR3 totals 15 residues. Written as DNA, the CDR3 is TGTGCCAGCAGTGGACTAGGCGGGTTGTACAATGAGCAGTTCTTC. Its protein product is CASSGLGGLYNEQFF.

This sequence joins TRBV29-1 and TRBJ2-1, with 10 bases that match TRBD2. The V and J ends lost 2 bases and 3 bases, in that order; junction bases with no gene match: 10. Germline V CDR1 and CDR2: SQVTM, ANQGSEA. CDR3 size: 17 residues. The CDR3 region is CSVERTSGSLYYNEQFF. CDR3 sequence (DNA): TGCAGCGTTGAAAGGACTAGCGGAAGCCTCTACTACAATGAGCAGTTCTTC.

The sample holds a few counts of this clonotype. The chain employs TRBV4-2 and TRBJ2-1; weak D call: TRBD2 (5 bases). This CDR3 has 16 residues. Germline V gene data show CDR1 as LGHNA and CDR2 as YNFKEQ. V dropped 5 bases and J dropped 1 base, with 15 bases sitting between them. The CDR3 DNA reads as TGTGCCAGCAGCAGAGTCGGGGTGATATCCTACAATGAGCAGTTCTTC. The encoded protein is CASSRVGVISYNEQFF.

The CDR3 DNA reads TGCAGTGCTAGGGACAGGGGTACTTTGCACACCGGGGAGCTGTTTTTT. The encoded protein is CSARDRGTLHTGELFF. The chain links TRBV20-1 to TRBJ2-2; TRBD1 aligns across 9 bases. Germline V gene lookup returns CDR1 DFQATT and CDR2 SNEGSKA (reference sequence). This CDR3 has 16 residues. With V trimmed by 3 bases and J by 3 bases, 8 bases remained unmatched.